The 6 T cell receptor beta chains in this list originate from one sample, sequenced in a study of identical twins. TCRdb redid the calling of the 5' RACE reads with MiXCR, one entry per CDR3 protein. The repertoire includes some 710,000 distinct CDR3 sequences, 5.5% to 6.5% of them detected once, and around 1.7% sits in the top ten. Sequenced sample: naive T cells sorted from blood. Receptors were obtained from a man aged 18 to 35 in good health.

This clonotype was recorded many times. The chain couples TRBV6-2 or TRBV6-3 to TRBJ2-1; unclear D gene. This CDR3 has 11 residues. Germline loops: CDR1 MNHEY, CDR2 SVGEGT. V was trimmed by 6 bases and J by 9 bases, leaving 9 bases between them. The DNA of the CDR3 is TGTGCCAGCAGCGACGGGCCTGAGCAGTTCTTC. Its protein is CASSDGPEQFF.

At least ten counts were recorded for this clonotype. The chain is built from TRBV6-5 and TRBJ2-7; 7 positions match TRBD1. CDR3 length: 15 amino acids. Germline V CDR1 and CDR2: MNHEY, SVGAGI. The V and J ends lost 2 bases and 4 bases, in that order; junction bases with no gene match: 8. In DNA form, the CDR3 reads TGTGCCAGCAGTTACCCGAGGACAGGCCGGTACGAGCAGTACTTC. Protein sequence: CASSYPRTGRYEQYF.

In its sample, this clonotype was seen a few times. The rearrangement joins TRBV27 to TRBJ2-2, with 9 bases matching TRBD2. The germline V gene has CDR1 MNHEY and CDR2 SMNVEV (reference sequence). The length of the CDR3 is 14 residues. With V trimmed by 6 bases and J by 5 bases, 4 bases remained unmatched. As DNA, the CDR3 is TGTGCCAGCAGGCTAGCGGGACCTACCGGGGAGCTGTTTTTT. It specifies CASRLAGPTGELFF.

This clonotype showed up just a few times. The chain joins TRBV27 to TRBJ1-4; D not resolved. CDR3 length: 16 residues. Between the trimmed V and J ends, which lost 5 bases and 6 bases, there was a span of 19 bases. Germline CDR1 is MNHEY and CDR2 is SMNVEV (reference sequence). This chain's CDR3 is CASSPSIPGGYEKLFF. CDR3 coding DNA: TGTGCCAGCAGTCCTTCCATCCCGGGAGGTTATGAAAAACTGTTTTTT.

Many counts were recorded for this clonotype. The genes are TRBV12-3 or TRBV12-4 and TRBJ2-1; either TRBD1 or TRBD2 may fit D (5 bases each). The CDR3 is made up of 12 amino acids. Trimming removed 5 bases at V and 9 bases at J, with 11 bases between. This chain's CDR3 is CASSQPGPEQFF. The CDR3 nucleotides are TGTGCCAGCAGTCAACCGGGGCCTGAGCAGTTCTTC.

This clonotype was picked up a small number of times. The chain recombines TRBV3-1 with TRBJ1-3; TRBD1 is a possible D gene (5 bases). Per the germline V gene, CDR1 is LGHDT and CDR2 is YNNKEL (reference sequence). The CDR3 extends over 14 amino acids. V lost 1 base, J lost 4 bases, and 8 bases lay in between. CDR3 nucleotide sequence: TGTGCCAGCAGCCAAGGGCAGGGAGGAAACACCATATATTTT. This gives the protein CASSQGQGGNTIYF.